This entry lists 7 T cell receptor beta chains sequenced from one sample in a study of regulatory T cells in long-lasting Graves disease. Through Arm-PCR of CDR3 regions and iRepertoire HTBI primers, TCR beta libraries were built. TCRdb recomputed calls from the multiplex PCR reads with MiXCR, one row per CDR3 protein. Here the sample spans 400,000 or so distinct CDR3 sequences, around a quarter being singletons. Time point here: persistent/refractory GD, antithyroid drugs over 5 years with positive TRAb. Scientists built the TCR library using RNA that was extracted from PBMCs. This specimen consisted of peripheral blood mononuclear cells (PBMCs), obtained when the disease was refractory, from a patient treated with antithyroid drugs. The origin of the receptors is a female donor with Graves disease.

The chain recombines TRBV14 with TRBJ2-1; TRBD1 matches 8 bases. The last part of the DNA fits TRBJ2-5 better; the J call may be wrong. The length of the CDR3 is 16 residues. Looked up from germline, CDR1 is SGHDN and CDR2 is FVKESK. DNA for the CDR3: TGTGCCAGCAGCCCTGGACAGGGAGTTTCGCAAGAGACCCAGTACTTC. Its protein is CASSPGQGVSQETQYF.

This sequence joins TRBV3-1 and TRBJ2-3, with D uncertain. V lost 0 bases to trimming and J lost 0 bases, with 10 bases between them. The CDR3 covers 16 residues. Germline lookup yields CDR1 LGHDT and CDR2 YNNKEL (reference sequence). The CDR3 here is CASSQDGLGSTDTQYF. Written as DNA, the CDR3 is TGTGCCAGCAGCCAAGATGGGCTAGGGAGCACAGATACGCAGTATTTT.

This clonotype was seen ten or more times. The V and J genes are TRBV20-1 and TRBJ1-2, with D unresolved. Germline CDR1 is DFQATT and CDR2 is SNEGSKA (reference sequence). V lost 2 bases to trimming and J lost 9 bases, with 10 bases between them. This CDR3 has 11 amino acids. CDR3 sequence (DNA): TGCAGTGCTAGATCTGGAACGAGCTACACCTTC. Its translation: CSARSGTSYTF.

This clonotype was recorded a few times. CDR3 sequence (DNA): TGTGCTAGTGGTTTGGCCATCTATTGCGGCGAGCAGTACTTC. It encodes CASGLAIYCGEQYF. The chain is built from TRBV12-5 and TRBJ2-7; D unclear. Trimming took off 1 base at V and 6 bases at J, with 13 bases between the two ends. Germline lookup yields CDR1 LGHNT and CDR2 FRNRAP. The CDR3 length is 14 residues.

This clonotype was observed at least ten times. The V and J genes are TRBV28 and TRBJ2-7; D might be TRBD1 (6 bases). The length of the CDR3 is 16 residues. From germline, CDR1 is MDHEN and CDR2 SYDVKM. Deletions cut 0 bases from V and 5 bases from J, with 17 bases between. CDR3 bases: TGTGCCAGCAGTTTATGGGGGGCAGGACCATCCCACGAGCAGTACTTC. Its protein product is CASSLWGAGPSHEQYF.

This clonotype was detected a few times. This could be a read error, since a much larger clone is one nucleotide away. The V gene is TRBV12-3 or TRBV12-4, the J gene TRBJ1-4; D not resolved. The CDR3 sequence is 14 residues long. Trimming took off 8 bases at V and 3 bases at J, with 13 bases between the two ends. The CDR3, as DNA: TGTGCCAGCGGTCCCACCGGGGCTAATGAAAAACTGTTTTTT. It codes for CASGPTGANEKLFF.

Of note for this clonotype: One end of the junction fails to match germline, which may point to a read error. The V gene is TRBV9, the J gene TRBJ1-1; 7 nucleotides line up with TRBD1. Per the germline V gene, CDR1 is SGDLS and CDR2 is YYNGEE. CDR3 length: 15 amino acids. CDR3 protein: CASSGRQGVDTEAFF. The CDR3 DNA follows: TGCGCCAGCAGCGGCAGACAGGGCGTGGATACTGAAGCTTTCTTT.